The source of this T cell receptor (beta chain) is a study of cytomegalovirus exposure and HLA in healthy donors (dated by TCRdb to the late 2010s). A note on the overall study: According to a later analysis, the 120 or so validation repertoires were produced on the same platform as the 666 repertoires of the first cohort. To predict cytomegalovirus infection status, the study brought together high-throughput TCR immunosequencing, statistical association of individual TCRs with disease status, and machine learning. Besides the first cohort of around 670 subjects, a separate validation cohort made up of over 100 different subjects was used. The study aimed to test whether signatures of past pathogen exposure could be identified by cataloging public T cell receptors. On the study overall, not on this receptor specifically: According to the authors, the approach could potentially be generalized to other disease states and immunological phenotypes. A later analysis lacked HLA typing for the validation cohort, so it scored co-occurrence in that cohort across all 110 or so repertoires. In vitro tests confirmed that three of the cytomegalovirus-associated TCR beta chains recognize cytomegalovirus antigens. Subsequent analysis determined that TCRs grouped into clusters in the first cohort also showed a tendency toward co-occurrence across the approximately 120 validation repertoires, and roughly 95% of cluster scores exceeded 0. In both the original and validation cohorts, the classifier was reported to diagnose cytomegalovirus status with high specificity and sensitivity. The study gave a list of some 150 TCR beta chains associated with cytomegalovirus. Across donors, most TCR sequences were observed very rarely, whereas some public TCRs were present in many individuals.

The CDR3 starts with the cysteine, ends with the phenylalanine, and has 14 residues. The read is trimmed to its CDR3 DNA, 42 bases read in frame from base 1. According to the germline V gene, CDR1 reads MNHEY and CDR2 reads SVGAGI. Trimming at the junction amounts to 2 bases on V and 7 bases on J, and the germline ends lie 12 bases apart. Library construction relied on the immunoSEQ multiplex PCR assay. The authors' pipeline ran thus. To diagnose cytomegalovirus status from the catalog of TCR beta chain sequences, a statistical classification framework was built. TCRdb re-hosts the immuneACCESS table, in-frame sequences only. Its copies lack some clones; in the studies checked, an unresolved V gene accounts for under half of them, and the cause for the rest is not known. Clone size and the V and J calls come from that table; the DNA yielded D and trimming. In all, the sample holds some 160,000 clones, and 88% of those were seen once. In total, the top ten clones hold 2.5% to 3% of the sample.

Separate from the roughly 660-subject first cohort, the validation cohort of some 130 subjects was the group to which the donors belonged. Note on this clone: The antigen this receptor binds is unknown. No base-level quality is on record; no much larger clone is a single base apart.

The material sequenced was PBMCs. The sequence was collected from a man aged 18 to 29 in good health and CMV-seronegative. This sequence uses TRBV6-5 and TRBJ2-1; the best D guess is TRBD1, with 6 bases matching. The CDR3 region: CASSYGGFKNEQFF. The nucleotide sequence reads TGTGCCAGCAGTTACGGGGGCTTTAAGAATGAGCAGTTCTTC.